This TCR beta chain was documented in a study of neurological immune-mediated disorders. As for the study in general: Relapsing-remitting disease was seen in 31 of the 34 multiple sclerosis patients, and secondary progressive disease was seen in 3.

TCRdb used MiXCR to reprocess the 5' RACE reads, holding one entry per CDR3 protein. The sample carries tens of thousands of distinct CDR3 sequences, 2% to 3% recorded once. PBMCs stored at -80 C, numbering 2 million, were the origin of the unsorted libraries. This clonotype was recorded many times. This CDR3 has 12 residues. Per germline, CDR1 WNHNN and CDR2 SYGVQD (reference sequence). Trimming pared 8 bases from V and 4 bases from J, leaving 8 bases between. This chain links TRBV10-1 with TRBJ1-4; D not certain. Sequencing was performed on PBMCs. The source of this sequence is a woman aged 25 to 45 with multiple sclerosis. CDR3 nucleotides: TGCGCCAGCGCCGGTGATAATGAAAAACTGTTTTTT. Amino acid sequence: CASAGDNEKLFF.